Listed below are T cell receptor beta chains from one sample, sequenced in a study of human T cells and chemical hapten exposure. TCRdb re-called the RACE reads through MiXCR, storing one row per CDR3 protein. The sample includes some 400,000 distinct CDR3 sequences, around 5% seen only once; the top ten take over 2%. Sequencing was performed on whole blood, taken in connection with sensitization to the hapten diphenylcyclopropenone (DPC). The receptors shown here come from a woman aged 45-59 years with alopecia areata. Some clones in this sample may be carry-over from other donors' samples. CDR3s include the opening cysteine and the closing phenylalanine or tryptophan.

V gene: TRBV29-1; J gene: TRBJ2-5; CDR3 protein: CSVGLAGVRETQYF
V gene: TRBV3-1; J gene: TRBJ2-7; CDR3 protein: CASSQELTGGNEQYF
V gene: TRBV5-6; J gene: TRBJ2-5; CDR3 protein: CASSSRPGAQETQYF
V gene: TRBV27; J gene: TRBJ2-3; CDR3 protein: CASLGGRPSDTQYF
V gene: TRBV27; J gene: TRBJ2-3; CDR3 protein: CASSGGGHTDTQYF
V gene: TRBV28; J gene: TRBJ2-3; CDR3 protein: CASSRGPYTQYF
V gene: TRBV12-3/TRBV12-4; J gene: TRBJ2-2; CDR3 protein: CASNIGNTGELFF
V gene: TRBV20-1; J gene: TRBJ2-1; CDR3 protein: CSARVPGLAGGSYNEQFF
V gene: TRBV12-3/TRBV12-4; J gene: TRBJ2-3; CDR3 protein: CASSSPHTSGKSTDTQYF
V gene: TRBV29-1; J gene: TRBJ2-5; CDR3 protein: CSVEYNQETQYF
V gene: TRBV4-2; J gene: TRBJ1-3; CDR3 protein: CASSQERGSGNTIYF
V gene: TRBV7-8; J gene: TRBJ2-3; CDR3 protein: CASSLEAGTSTDTQYF
V gene: TRBV6-6; J gene: TRBJ1-5; CDR3 protein: CASSYSAGGPVPQHF
V gene: TRBV7-2; J gene: TRBJ2-3; CDR3 protein: CASSFLAGGVTDTQYF
V gene: TRBV28; J gene: TRBJ1-2; CDR3 protein: CASTSGLSGYTF
V gene: TRBV29-1; J gene: TRBJ1-2; CDR3 protein: CSVTPQEVGYTF
V gene: TRBV30; J gene: TRBJ1-1; CDR3 protein: CAWSARDRQAFF
V gene: TRBV9; J gene: TRBJ2-3; CDR3 protein: CASSVATRAGSTDTQYF
V gene: TRBV9; J gene: TRBJ2-7; CDR3 protein: CASSVKGLGQYF
V gene: TRBV10-2; J gene: TRBJ1-1; CDR3 protein: CASSESPNTNTEAFF
V gene: TRBV12-5; J gene: TRBJ2-5; CDR3 protein: CASGLGPEVTQYF
V gene: TRBV4-3; J gene: TRBJ2-1; CDR3 protein: CASSQDVAPYNEQFF
V gene: TRBV7-2; J gene: TRBJ2-1; CDR3 protein: CASSQNPTSGYYNEQFF
V gene: TRBV12-3/TRBV12-4; J gene: TRBJ2-1; CDR3 protein: CASDRPLAGGLNEQFF
V gene: TRBV6-5; J gene: TRBJ2-7; CDR3 protein: CASSRTGYEQYF
V gene: TRBV6-1; J gene: TRBJ1-1; CDR3 protein: CASSEAGANTEAFF
V gene: TRBV7-2; J gene: TRBJ2-5; CDR3 protein: CASSPTGQVRETQYF
V gene: TRBV29-1; J gene: TRBJ2-7; CDR3 protein: CSVEDRAGEGEQYF
V gene: TRBV29-1; J gene: TRBJ1-1; CDR3 protein: CSASPRLYTEAFF
V gene: TRBV3-1; J gene: TRBJ1-1; CDR3 protein: CASSQEAYMNTEAFF
V gene: TRBV28; J gene: TRBJ1-2; CDR3 protein: CASSGGRYGYTF
V gene: TRBV7-2; J gene: TRBJ1-1; CDR3 protein: CASSLIRRGFTEAFF
V gene: TRBV6-1; J gene: TRBJ1-4; CDR3 protein: CASSESGRGGEKLFF
V gene: TRBV7-2; J gene: TRBJ2-5; CDR3 protein: CASRHRGVQETQYF
V gene: TRBV18; J gene: TRBJ1-1; CDR3 protein: CASSPGGVRAEAFF
V gene: TRBV27; J gene: TRBJ1-1; CDR3 protein: CASSLSKGNTEAFF
V gene: TRBV30; J gene: TRBJ2-7; CDR3 protein: CAWSVYGYEQYF
V gene: TRBV29-1; J gene: TRBJ1-2; CDR3 protein: CSVRTGRDYGYTF
V gene: TRBV6-5; J gene: TRBJ1-5; CDR3 protein: CASSRQQNQPQHF
V gene: TRBV4-1; J gene: TRBJ1-5; CDR3 protein: CASSQTTAAGSQHF
V gene: TRBV4-2; J gene: TRBJ1-1; CDR3 protein: CASRQGAGSEAFF
V gene: TRBV10-3; J gene: TRBJ1-6; CDR3 protein: CAISDLDKNNSPLHF
V gene: TRBV20-1; J gene: TRBJ2-7; CDR3 protein: CSARSGQFMGYEQYF
V gene: TRBV10-3; J gene: TRBJ1-5; CDR3 protein: CAINEQGGNQPQHF
V gene: TRBV12-5; J gene: TRBJ2-7; CDR3 protein: CASGVRVVDEQYF
V gene: TRBV9; J gene: TRBJ2-1; CDR3 protein: CARSLVQAYNEQFF
V gene: TRBV12-3/TRBV12-4; J gene: TRBJ2-1; CDR3 protein: CATTNGAGVHNEQFF
V gene: TRBV6-5; J gene: TRBJ1-6; CDR3 protein: CASRKDGRGRNSPLHF
V gene: TRBV12-3/TRBV12-4; J gene: TRBJ1-6; CDR3 protein: CASHFGQGNSPLHF
V gene: TRBV4-1; J gene: TRBJ2-3; CDR3 protein: CASSESGGNPDTQYF
V gene: TRBV13; J gene: TRBJ1-5; CDR3 protein: CASSLGRDRVPQHF
V gene: TRBV20-1; J gene: TRBJ2-1; CDR3 protein: CSVIGAGLPYNEQFF
V gene: TRBV29-1; J gene: TRBJ1-2; CDR3 protein: CSVMTGTSGGYTF
V gene: TRBV28; J gene: TRBJ2-7; CDR3 protein: CASSPTDASYEQYF
V gene: TRBV4-2; J gene: TRBJ1-1; CDR3 protein: CASSQELQVNTEAFF
V gene: TRBV5-4; J gene: TRBJ1-1; CDR3 protein: CASSLGLGSTEAFF
V gene: TRBV7-8; J gene: TRBJ2-6; CDR3 protein: CASSLARTVSGANVLTF
V gene: TRBV29-1; J gene: TRBJ1-2; CDR3 protein: CSAGASTNAYGYTF
V gene: TRBV6-2/TRBV6-3; J gene: TRBJ2-1; CDR3 protein: CASSNGLAGVSEQFF